These 3 T cell receptor beta chains were sequenced from one sample in a study of beta chain features in type 1 diabetes. Study observations and caveats: A moderate, significant TCRB CDR3 shortening appeared in type 1 diabetes across four CD4+ subsets.

As every portion of the isolated RNA was reverse transcribed, the sequencing read expressed TCRB transcripts. The table came from immunoSEQ multiplex PCR; TCRdb's copy has only in-frame clones and leaves some out. In the table there are 640,000 or so clones, 13% of which are singletons. Their antigen targets remain unknown. Input material: naive CD4+ T cells from blood. These receptors originate from a man aged 18 to 29 with type 1 diabetes.

There are a few counts of this clone. Other DNA sequences of this sample code for an identical CDR3. This chain links TRBV18 with TRBJ2-5, with 11 bases identical to TRBD2. V shed 3 bases, J shed 3 bases, and the junction held 3 bases outside the gene matches. The germline V gene has CDR1 KGHSH and CDR2 LQKENI. The CDR3 has 15 residues. This CDR3 reads CASSPPLAGEETQYF. CDR3 bases: TGTGCCAGCTCACCCCCACTAGCGGGGGAAGAGACCCAGTACTTC.

The chain links TRBV6-1 to TRBJ1-5; 7 nucleotides agree with TRBD1. The V gene's germline CDR1 is MNHNS and CDR2 SASEGT. Trimming removed 5 bases from V and 2 bases from J; junction bases left unmatched: 3. The CDR3 extends over 14 amino acids. The CDR3 here is CASSYGQGNQPQHF. The CDR3 coding sequence is TGTGCCAGCAGTTATGGACAGGGCAATCAGCCCCAGCATTTT.

This clone occurred a few times. The chain couples TRBV7-8 to TRBJ2-7; D is perhaps TRBD1 (5 bases). V dropped 1 base and J dropped 2 bases, with 9 bases sitting between them. The V gene's germline CDR1 is SGHVS and CDR2 FQNEAQ. There are 14 residues in the CDR3. CDR3 in amino acids: CASSLGGAPYEQYF. CDR3 DNA: TGTGCCAGCAGCTTAGGGGGCGCTCCCTACGAGCAGTACTTC.